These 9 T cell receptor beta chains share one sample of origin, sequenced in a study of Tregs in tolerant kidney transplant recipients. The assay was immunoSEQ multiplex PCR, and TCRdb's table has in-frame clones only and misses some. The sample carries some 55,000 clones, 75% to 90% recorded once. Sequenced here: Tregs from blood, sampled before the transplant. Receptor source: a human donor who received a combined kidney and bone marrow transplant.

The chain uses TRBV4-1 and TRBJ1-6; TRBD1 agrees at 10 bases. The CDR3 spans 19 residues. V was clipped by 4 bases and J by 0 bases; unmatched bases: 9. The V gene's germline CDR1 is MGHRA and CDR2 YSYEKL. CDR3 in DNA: TGCGCCAGCAGCCCCGGGACAGGGGTAAGGGGCTCCTATAATTCACCCCTCCACTTT. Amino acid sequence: CASSPGTGVRGSYNSPLHF.

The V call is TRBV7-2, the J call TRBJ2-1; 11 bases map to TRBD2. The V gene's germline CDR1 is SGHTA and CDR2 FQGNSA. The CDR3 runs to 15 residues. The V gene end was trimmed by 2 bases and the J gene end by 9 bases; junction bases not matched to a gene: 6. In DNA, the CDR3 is TGTGCCAGCAGCTTAATGGCTAGCGGGAGGTCTGAGCAGTTCTTC. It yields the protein CASSLMASGRSEQFF.

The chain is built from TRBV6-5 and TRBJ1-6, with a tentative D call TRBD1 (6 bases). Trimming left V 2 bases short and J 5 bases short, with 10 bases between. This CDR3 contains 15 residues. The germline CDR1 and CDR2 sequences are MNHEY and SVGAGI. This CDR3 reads CASSYNRDNNSPLHF. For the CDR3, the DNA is TGTGCCAGCAGTTACAACCGGGACAATAATTCACCCCTCCACTTT.

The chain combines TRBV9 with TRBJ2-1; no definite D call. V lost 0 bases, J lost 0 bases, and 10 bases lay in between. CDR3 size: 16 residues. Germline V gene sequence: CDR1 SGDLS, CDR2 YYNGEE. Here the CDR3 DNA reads TGTGCCAGCAGCGTAGATGGGGTGAGCTCCTACAATGAGCAGTTCTTC. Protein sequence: CASSVDGVSSYNEQFF.

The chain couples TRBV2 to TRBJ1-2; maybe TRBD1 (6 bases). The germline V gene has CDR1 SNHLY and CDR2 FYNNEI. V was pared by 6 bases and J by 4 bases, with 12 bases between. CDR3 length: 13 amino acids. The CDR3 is CASRRTEVYGYTF. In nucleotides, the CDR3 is TGTGCCAGCAGGAGGACAGAAGTCTATGGCTACACCTTC.

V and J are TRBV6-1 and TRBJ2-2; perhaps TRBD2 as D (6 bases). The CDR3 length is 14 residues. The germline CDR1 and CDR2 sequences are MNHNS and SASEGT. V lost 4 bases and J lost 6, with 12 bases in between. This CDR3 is CASSVWEAPGELFF. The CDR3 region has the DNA TGTGCCAGCAGTGTCTGGGAGGCCCCCGGGGAGCTGTTTTTT.

Here the CDR3 DNA reads TGCGCCAGCAGCTCTGGCCCGATGAACACTGAAGCTTTCTTT. This codes for CASSSGPMNTEAFF. The chain joins TRBV5-1 to TRBJ1-1, with D hard to call. The CDR3 has 14 residues. V dropped 3 bases and J dropped 0 bases, with 9 bases sitting between them. The germline V gene has CDR1 SGHRS and CDR2 YFSETQ.

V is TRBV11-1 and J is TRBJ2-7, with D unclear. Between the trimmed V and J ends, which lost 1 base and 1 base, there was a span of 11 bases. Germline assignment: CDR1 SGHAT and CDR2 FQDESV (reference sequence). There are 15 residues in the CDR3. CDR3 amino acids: CASSLEPSRSYEQYF. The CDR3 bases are TGTGCCAGCAGCTTAGAGCCCAGTCGGTCCTACGAGCAGTACTTC.

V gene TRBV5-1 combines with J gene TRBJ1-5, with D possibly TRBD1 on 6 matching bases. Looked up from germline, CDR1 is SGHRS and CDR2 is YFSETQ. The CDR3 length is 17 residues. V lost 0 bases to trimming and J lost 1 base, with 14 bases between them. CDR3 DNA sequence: TGCGCCAGCAGCTTGGCCCCAACGGGGGCGAGCAATCAGCCCCAGCATTTT. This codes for CASSLAPTGASNQPQHF.